A selection of T cell receptor beta chains follows, all from one sample in a study of cytomegalovirus exposure and HLA in healthy donors. The repertoire was sequenced with immunoSEQ multiplex PCR; TCRdb's copy has only in-frame clones and lacks some. The top ten hold about 6.8% of the sample, which has 73,000 or so clones, roughly four fifths seen once. The sequenced material came from PBMCs. The origin of the receptors is a human donor in good health. Both conserved end residues are part of each CDR3. The D gene is left open where the match is weak. Clone size, where shown, is once, few, many, or a class for clones that have expanded.

v_gene	j_gene	abundance	d_gene	CDR3nt	CDR3aa
TRBV13	TRBJ2-3	.	.	TGTGCCAGCAGCTTAACCCGGACAGTTCTTCCAGATACGCAGTATTTT	CASSLTRTVLPDTQYF
TRBV5-6	TRBJ1-2	.	.	TGTGCCAGCAGCGCGCTAGCAGCTACTAACTATGGCTACCCCTTC	CASSALAATNYGYPF
TRBV19	TRBJ2-2	.	.	TGTGCCAGTATAGTTGGGGGCTTACCGAACACCGGGGAGCTGTTTTTT	CASIVGGLPNTGELFF
TRBV7-9	TRBJ1-1	.	TRBD1	TGTGCCAGCGATTTGACAGGGCTGAACACTGAAGCTTTCTTT	CASDLTGLNTEAFF
TRBV11-2	TRBJ2-3	few	TRBD2	TGTGCCAGCAGCCCGACGTTTGGGGGCGGGGGGGCCCTTAGAGATACGCAGTATTTT	CASSPTFGGGGALRDTQYF
TRBV9	TRBJ2-7	.	.	TGTGCCAGCAGCGTAGGAGGAAAGCAGTACTTC	CASSVGGKQYF
TRBV9	TRBJ2-5	.	.	TGTGCCAGCAGCAACCGAGGTGGATTCCAGGAGACCCAGTACTTC	CASSNRGGFQETQYF
TRBV5-1	TRBJ2-2	.	TRBD2	TGCGCCAGCAGCTTGACCGGGGGGGACACCGGGGAGCTGTTTTTT	CASSLTGGDTGELFF
TRBV7-9	TRBJ2-7	.	TRBD1	TGTGCCAGCAGCGTCACGGGACAGGGGGCGGACGAGCAGTACTTC	CASSVTGQGADEQYF
TRBV19	TRBJ2-7	.	TRBD1	TGTGCCAGTAGTTCAAAGGACAGGGGGCACGGCTACGAGCAGTACTTC	CASSSKDRGHGYEQYF
TRBV7-9	TRBJ2-5	.	.	TGTGCCAGCAGCCGCCAGCAGGGGGGCCAAGAGACCCAGTACTTC	CASSRQQGGQETQYF
TRBV11-2	TRBJ2-5	.	.	TGTGCCAGCAGCTCGGAGTTAAGAGAGACCCAGTACTTC	CASSSELRETQYF
TRBV5-1	TRBJ1-1	.	.	TGCGCCAGCAGCTCTTCGGGGTTGAACACTGAAGCTTTCTTT	CASSSSGLNTEAFF
TRBV7-9	TRBJ1-1	.	.	TGTGCCAGCAGCTTAACAAAATTAGGACTGGGGAACACTGAAGCTTTCTTT	CASSLTKLGLGNTEAFF
TRBV21-1	TRBJ1-2	.	.	TGTGCCAGCAGCAAAGCCAGGGGGCGTATCTATGGCTACACCTTC	CASSKARGRIYGYTF
TRBV10-3	TRBJ1-2	.	TRBD1	TGTGCCATCACCGGACAGGGTTTTGAGGGCTACACCTTC	CAITGQGFEGYTF
TRBV5-1	TRBJ1-3	few	TRBD1	TGCGCCAGCAGCTTAACTCCGGGACAGGGCCGGGACACCATATATTTT	CASSLTPGQGRDTIYF
TRBV19	TRBJ1-6	.	TRBD1	TGTGCCAGTAGGCAGGGGGCAGGCATTAATTCACCCCTCCACTTT	CASRQGAGINSPLHF
TRBV20-1	TRBJ2-3	.	.	TGCAGTGCTAGGAGGACAGATACGCAGTATTTT	CSARRTDTQYF
TRBV6-1	TRBJ1-5	.	.	TGTGCCAGCAGTGAAGAGGGGCAGCCCTATAGCAATCAGCCCCAGCATTTT	CASSEEGQPYSNQPQHF
TRBV7-9	TRBJ1-4	.	TRBD1	TGTGCCAGCAGCTCATCAGGGGGGAGAGAAAAACTGTTTTTT	CASSSSGGREKLFF
TRBV7-3	TRBJ1-1	.	.	TGTGCCAGCAGCTTCGCAAGAGGAACTGAAGCTTTCTTT	CASSFARGTEAFF
TRBV28	TRBJ2-7	.	.	TGTGCCAGCAGTCCCCCCCAGCTGGGGCGTCAGTACTTC	CASSPPQLGRQYF
TRBV5-1	TRBJ1-6	.	.	TGCGCCAGCAGCCCGAGACAGAGCTCCTATAATTCACCCCTCCACTTT	CASSPRQSSYNSPLHF
TRBV7-9	TRBJ1-1	.	.	TGTGCCAGCAGCTTAGGCCAGGCGGGAGACACTGAAGCTTTCTTT	CASSLGQAGDTEAFF
TRBV7-8	TRBJ2-2	.	TRBD1	TGTGCCAGCAGGACAGGGTCGGGGGAGCTGTTTTTT	CASRTGSGELFF
TRBV7-4	TRBJ2-1	.	TRBD1	TGTGCCAGCAGCCACCTAGGGACAGAGACGTACAATGAGCAGTTCTTC	CASSHLGTETYNEQFF
TRBV7-6	TRBJ1-1	few	TRBD1	TGTGCCAGCAGCCGAGGACAGGGGAACACTGAAGCTTTCTTT	CASSRGQGNTEAFF
TRBV14	TRBJ2-5	.	TRBD2	TGTGCCAGCAGCCCTCCGGGGGGGCTGGGAGAGACCCAGTACTTC	CASSPPGGLGETQYF
TRBV19	TRBJ1-6	.	TRBD1	TGTGCCAGTACCCACAGGGGTAATAATTCACCCCTCCACTTT	CASTHRGNNSPLHF
TRBV5-1	TRBJ2-2	.	TRBD2	TGCGCCAGCAGCTCGAAGCGGGGGGGTAACACCGGGGAGCTGTTTTTT	CASSSKRGGNTGELFF
TRBV29-1	TRBJ1-1	.	.	TGCAGCGTTGAAGAATCGCGAGGGTCGGAAGCTTTCTTT	CSVEESRGSEAFF
TRBV7-2	TRBJ2-7	.	.	TGTGCCAGCAGCCGCGCCTCATACGAGCAGTACTTC	CASSRASYEQYF
TRBV2	TRBJ2-5	.	.	TGTGCCAGCAGTGCCGAAGAGACCCAGTACTTC	CASSAEETQYF
TRBV5-1	TRBJ1-5	.	.	TGCGCCAGCAGCTTGGTAGGCGGTCTAGGCAATCAGCCCCAGCATTTT	CASSLVGGLGNQPQHF
TRBV7-2	TRBJ2-7	.	TRBD1	TGTGCCAGCAGCCGGGGACAGGGGAGCTCCTACGAGCAGTACTTC	CASSRGQGSSYEQYF
TRBV27	TRBJ2-3	few	.	TGTGCCAGCAGCCCCCCCTTCGCAGGGACATCACACCCAGATACGCAGTATTTT	CASSPPFAGTSHPDTQYF
TRBV7-9	TRBJ2-5	.	.	TGTGCCAGCAGACGTTGGACAGAGTCACAAGAGACCCAGTACTTC	CASRRWTESQETQYF
TRBV5-4	TRBJ2-7	.	TRBD1	TGTGCCGGGGGGACAGGAAGCTCCTACGAGCAGTACTTC	CAGGTGSSYEQYF
TRBV4-3	TRBJ1-5	.	.	TGCGCCAGCAGCCAAGATCGGAGGGACAATCAGCCCCAGCATTTT	CASSQDRRDNQPQHF
TRBV19	TRBJ2-2	once	.	TGTGCCAGTAGTACGTACGGGGGTCGGGACACCGGGGAGCTGTTTTTT	CASSTYGGRDTGELFF
TRBV25-1	TRBJ1-6	.	.	TGTGCCAGCAGTGACGCAGGGGTCTCACCCCTCCACTTT	CASSDAGVSPLHF
TRBV10-2	TRBJ1-5	.	TRBD1	TGCGCCAGCAGTGGTGCAGGGGGTTGGAATCAGCCCCAGCATTTT	CASSGAGGWNQPQHF
TRBV28	TRBJ1-2	.	TRBD1	TGTGCCAGCAGTGCAAGGGGGCGCGGGGATGGCTACACCTTC	CASSARGRGDGYTF
TRBV7-8	TRBJ2-1	.	TRBD1	TGTGCCAGCACCCCTACCCTGACGCGGACAGGGTACTACAATGAGCAGTTCTTC	CASTPTLTRTGYYNEQFF
TRBV7-2	TRBJ2-3	.	TRBD1	TGTGCCAGCAGCTTAGCCGAGGACAGGTTTTATACGCAGTATTTT	CASSLAEDRFYTQYF
TRBV10-3	TRBJ1-2	.	.	TGTGCCATCAGTGACCCGGGGGGGGGTTCAGCTAACTATGGCTACACCTTC	CAISDPGGGSANYGYTF
TRBV9	TRBJ2-3	.	TRBD2	TGTGCCAGCAGCAGGACTAGCGGGGGGGACACAGATACGCAGTATTTT	CASSRTSGGDTDTQYF
TRBV12-5	TRBJ1-5	.	TRBD1	TGTGCTAGTGGGGAAACTGGCAGGGGGTTTAGCAATCAGCCCCAGCATTTT	CASGETGRGFSNQPQHF
TRBV5-1	TRBJ1-1	.	TRBD1	TGCGCCAGCAGCCCCCGGTTCGGCGGAGGGGGCGTAACGGGAACTGAAGCTTTCTTT	CASSPRFGGGGVTGTEAFF
TRBV9	TRBJ1-3	.	.	TGTGCCAGCAGCGTCGCCCCACAGGACTCTGGAAACACCATATATTTT	CASSVAPQDSGNTIYF
TRBV19	TRBJ2-1	.	.	TGTGCCAGTAGTATACTCACAGGGTCGGCGAGCAATGAGCAGTTCTTC	CASSILTGSASNEQFF
TRBV5-1	TRBJ1-5	.	TRBD1	TGCGCCAGCAGCTTGGCTCCGGGGACAGGGGTAAATCAGCCCCAGCATTTT	CASSLAPGTGVNQPQHF
TRBV6-5	TRBJ2-1	.	TRBD2	TGTGCCAGCAGTTACGTCGCGGGGGGCCAGTACAATGAGCAGTTCTTC	CASSYVAGGQYNEQFF
TRBV29-1	TRBJ1-3	.	.	TGCAGCGCCGGTGGGACGGGGGTGAACACCATATATTTT	CSAGGTGVNTIYF
TRBV6-6	TRBJ2-7	once	TRBD1	TGTGCCAGCAGTCCGGGTCGACAGGGGAGCTACGAGCAGTACTTC	CASSPGRQGSYEQYF
TRBV30	TRBJ2-2	.	.	TGTGCCTGGAAGCTTACGAACACCGGGGAGCTGTTTTTT	CAWKLTNTGELFF
TRBV6-6	TRBJ2-7	.	.	TGTGCCAGCAGTTACTCAACAGTGCGCTACGAGCAGTACTTC	CASSYSTVRYEQYF
TRBV6-1	TRBJ1-5	.	TRBD1	TGTGCCAGCAGTCCGGGACAGGGGCTATTACAGCCCCAGCATTTT	CASSPGQGLLQPQHF